A selection of T cell receptor beta chains follows, all from one sample in a study of blood T cells in healthy people across ages. TCRdb used MiXCR to reprocess the 5' RACE reads, holding one entry per CDR3 protein. The table shows about 1,600,000 distinct CDR3 sequences, with 42% occurring only once. Sequences were obtained from blood. All receptors come from a woman under 30 in good health. CDR3s include the opening cysteine and the closing phenylalanine or tryptophan. A D gene is named only where the DNA matches it firmly. Part of the rows lack a size; the others show once, few, many or a class for expanded clones.

>.|TRBJ2-7|TRBV20-1|.
CSAASVGEQYF
TGCAGTGCCGCGTCCGTAGGCGAGCAGTACTTC
>.|TRBJ2-5|TRBV3-1|.
CASSPRRGPRFDEQYF
TGTGCCAGCAGCCCCCGCCGAGGACCACGATTCGATGAGCAGTACTTC
>many|TRBJ2-1|TRBV20-1|TRBD2
CSARNPRGSLSYNEQFF
TGCAGTGCTAGAAACCCCCGCGGGAGCCTCTCCTACAATGAGCAGTTCTTC
>.|TRBJ2-7|TRBV4-2|.
CASSQRRASSYEQYF
TGTGCCAGCAGCCAACGACGGGCTAGCTCCTACGAGCAGTACTTC
>few|TRBJ2-7|TRBV6-6|.
CASSSGTPEDYEQYF
TGTGCCAGCAGTTCCGGGACCCCCGAAGATTACGAGCAGTACTTC
>few|TRBJ1-2|TRBV29-1|.
CSVEDPTSGYTF
TGCAGCGTTGAAGATCCCACGTCCGGCTACACCTTC
>.|TRBJ1-4|TRBV2|.
CASWDTSNEKLFF
TGTGCCAGCTGGGACACTTCGAATGAAAAACTGTTTTTT
>.|TRBJ1-2|TRBV2|.
CASRRGVQVWGYTF
TGTGCCAGCAGACGGGGCGTGCAGGTCTGGGGCTACACCTTC
>.|TRBJ2-7|TRBV5-1|.
CASSSSGAGNEQYF
TGCGCCAGCAGCTCGAGCGGAGCCGGGAATGAGCAGTACTTC
>few|TRBJ2-7|TRBV5-1|.
CASSLGGGTTYEQYF
TGCGCCAGCAGCTTGGGAGGAGGGACGACCTACGAGCAGTACTTC
>few|TRBJ2-1|TRBV5-1|TRBD2
CASRVGTSGSVGQFF
TGCGCCAGCAGGGTTGGGACTAGCGGGAGCGTCGGGCAGTTCTTC
>few|TRBJ1-5|TRBV6-2/TRBV6-3|.
CASSRESGGQPQHF
TGTGCCAGCAGCCGGGAATCGGGAGGGCAGCCCCAGCATTTT
>few|TRBJ2-2|TRBV21-1|.
CASSKSGELFF
TGTGCCAGCAGCAAATCCGGGGAGCTGTTTTTT